This T cell receptor beta chain was identified during a study of T cells in Graves' hyperthyroidism and ophthalmopathy. On this clonotype: The antigen is unknown.

Whole-study findings and limits: A 13 V-J model separated ophthalmopathy from stable hyperthyroidism.

Amplified TCR beta CDR3 regions derived from RNA transcripts. TCR CDR3 regions were first amplified by RT-PCR with HTBI primers. A single record per CDR3 protein comes from TCRdb applying MiXCR to the multiplex PCR reads. The table includes around 520,000 distinct CDR3 sequences, roughly a quarter detected once. The TCR comes from a woman between 25 and 40 years old with Graves' ophthalmopathy. The sequencing sample was made of blood.

The CDR3 sequence: CASSFFESSYEQYF. The CDR3 DNA reads as TGCGCCAGCAGCTTTTTCGAGAGCTCCTACGAGCAGTACTTC. This chain links TRBV5-1 with TRBJ2-7; D uncertain. The germline V and J ends were trimmed by 2 bases and 0 bases, with 9 bases remaining between them. CDR1 is SGHRS and CDR2 is YFSETQ in the germline V gene. The CDR3 consists of 14 residues.